This entry describes one T cell receptor beta chain. Which antigen it targets is not known. Base qualities are not recorded, but no much larger clone differs from it by a single base. The same CDR3 arises from other DNA sequences in this sample as well. The sample is drawn from a study of shared clonotypes between healthy human individuals (dated by TCRdb to 2020 to 2022). Looking at the study overall: The cohort comprised a couple of women and a few men aged 18 to 49 years. Per donor, leukapheresis produced somewhere between about 0.94 and 8.9 billion PBMCs. Different laboratories and diverse techniques were used to prepare libraries and sequence TCR repertoires, to increase sequencing depth and limit assay-specific biases. To estimate repertoire size and how much clonotype sharing occurs between individuals, the study deeply sequenced the blood TCR repertoires of 5 or 6 healthy adults. For each donor, CD4 naive and CD4 memory were each run on three plates, CD8 naive on two plates, and CD8 memory on one plate. Beyond this particular receptor, the publication reports: Sampling was restricted to blood, and TCR repertoires in tissues likely differ from the TCR repertoires found in blood. Even with the large sequencing depth, rarefaction of the sorted-subset datasets indicated that sequencing was incomplete. When a handful of donors were compared, the shared fraction of clonotypes was approximately 5% for naive CD4, around 4% for naive CD8, about 2.4% for memory CD4, and 0.3% to 0.5% for memory CD8. Compared with non-shared clonotypes, the clonotypes found in all four sorted-subset donors had higher generation probabilities. Pairwise subsampling led to the expectation that sequencing depth would affect the degree of clonotype sharing among donors. The small number of donors limited the genetic and exposure-history diversity represented. Naive subsets generally had larger estimated clonotype richness than memory subsets did.

V is pared back by 0 bases and J by 0 bases, with 6 bases lying between the germline termini. There are 14 amino acids in the CDR3, from cysteine to phenylalanine inclusive. Left in the record is the CDR3 DNA by itself, 42 bases read in frame from the first base. CDR1 is given as SGDLS and CDR2 as YYNGEE, both from the germline V gene. For the CD8 naive samples, CD45RO-negative cells were positively selected for CCR7, yielding a CD45RA+CCR7+ population from which TemRA cells were excluded. Donors were healthy HIV-negative adults with no recently reported acute infections or vaccinations. Only Caucasian adults living in Nashville, Tennessee, USA were represented among the donors. After blood collection by leukapheresis, PBMCs were isolated using Ficoll-Histopaque density gradient centrifugation and then cryopreserved in the vapor phase of liquid nitrogen. Analytical flow cytometry was used to check the purity and quantity of every magnetically sorted T cell population. From each sorted fraction, genomic DNA was isolated and quantified by UV absorbance on a Nanodrop 2000c.

Using the deep immunoSEQ assay, multiplex PCR amplified TCR CDR3 regions from genomic DNA. For each cell subset, the extracted genomic DNA was distributed evenly across all wells of several immunoSEQ 96-well plates, and each plate served as one replicate. For sorted subsets, roughly 200 ng of genomic DNA, equivalent to around 29,000 T cell genomes, went into each replicate PCR. The purified libraries were quantified using a Qubit 3.0 fluorometer, sized with a Bioanalyzer 2100, and then quantified again using the KAPA Library Quantification kit. Each immunoSEQ 96-well plate was sequenced on its own single-read 150-cycle Illumina NextSeq 550 flow cell. The authors processed their data as follows. The immunoSEQ output contained only junctional sequences without quality scores, so filtering could not match that applied to full-length reads. Sequences were annotated with PyIR, a Python wrapper for IgBLAST v1.9, and V/J genes and CDR3 were assigned using IMGT germline references. Reads with weak V/J assignments (E-value above 1e-6), missing CDR3, stop codons, out-of-frame junctions, or ambiguous translated residues were removed. V3J clonotypes were defined as sequences sharing the same inferred V gene, J gene, and CDR3 amino acid sequence. Percentage overlap between repertoires was calculated by dividing the number of shared unique clonotypes by the size of the smaller repertoire. Three approaches were used to assess repertoire richness: RTK rarefaction, the Chao1 estimator, and Recon v2.1 estimates of unobserved clonotypes. Generation probabilities for all TCRbeta clonotypes obtained by the gDNA method from a handful of donors were computed using OLGA. TCRdb carries this immuneACCESS record with in-frame sequences only. Its versions omit some clonotypes, under half of them owing to an unresolved V gene in the studies checked, with the rest unexplained. The D gene and trimming were derived from the DNA, and the V and J assignments and clone size from that table. The sample table records around 2,000,000 clones; 85% to 95% of these occur just once. Approximately 1.7% of the sample is held by the ten biggest clonotypes.

This sequence uses TRBV9 and TRBJ1-2; possibly the D gene is TRBD1, per 5 matching bases. This sequence was found in a man aged 18-30 years in good health. Some clones in this sample may be carry-over from other donors' samples. Sample: naive CD8+ T cells from PBMCs. The meaning of the sample's cell subset or site label: CD45RA+CCR7+. The CDR3 sequence is CASSVGGPNYGYTF. The DNA reads as follows: TGTGCCAGCAGCGTAGGGGGACCTAACTATGGCTACACCTTC.